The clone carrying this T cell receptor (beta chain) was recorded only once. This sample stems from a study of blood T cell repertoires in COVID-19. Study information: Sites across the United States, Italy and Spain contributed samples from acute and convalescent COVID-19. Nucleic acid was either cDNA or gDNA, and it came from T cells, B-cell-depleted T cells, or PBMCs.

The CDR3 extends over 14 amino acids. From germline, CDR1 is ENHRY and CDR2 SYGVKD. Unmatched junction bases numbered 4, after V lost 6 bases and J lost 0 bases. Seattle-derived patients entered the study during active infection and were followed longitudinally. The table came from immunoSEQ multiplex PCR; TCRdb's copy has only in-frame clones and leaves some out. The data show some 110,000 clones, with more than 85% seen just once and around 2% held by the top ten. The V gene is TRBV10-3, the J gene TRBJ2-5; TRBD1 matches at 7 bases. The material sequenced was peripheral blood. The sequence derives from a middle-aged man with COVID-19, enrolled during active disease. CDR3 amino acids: CAISPGTDQETQYF. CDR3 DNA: TGTGCCATCAGCCCCGGGACAGACCAAGAGACCCAGTACTTC.